Listed below are T cell receptor beta chains from one sample, sequenced in a study of a mutant IDH1 vaccine in newly diagnosed glioma. For these TCRs, the target antigens are not known. Clones were read by immunoSEQ multiplex PCR, and TCRdb kept only the in-frame ones, dropping some. This table holds approximately 50,000 clones, less than 90% found once. Here the sequenced sample was PBMCs, taken from a glioma patient whose treatment included an IDH1 peptide vaccine. These receptors all stem from a middle-aged man with glioma. The CDR3 runs from the conserved cysteine through the conserved F or W. The D gene is left open where the match is weak. Not all rows give a size; the values are once, few, many and, for expanded clones, a class.

d_gene,j_gene,v_gene,abundance,CDR3aa,CDR3nt
NA,TRBJ2-1,TRBV5-6,NA,CASSLEGSYNEQFF,TGTGCCAGCAGCTTGGAGGGGTCCTACAATGAGCAGTTCTTC
NA,TRBJ2-7,TRBV18,NA,CASSLGPKAGQYF,TGTGCCAGCTCACTAGGTCCGAAGGCGGGCCAGTACTTC
TRBD2,TRBJ2-3,TRBV4-2,NA,CASSQDSFGTSGYSTDTQYF,TGTGCCAGCAGCCAAGATTCGTTCGGGACTAGCGGCTATAGCACAGATACGCAGTATTTT
TRBD2,TRBJ2-2,TRBV4-2,NA,CASSQVLRERGTGELFF,TGTGCCAGCAGCCAAGTCTTGCGGGAGCGGGGAACCGGGGAGCTGTTTTTT
NA,TRBJ2-7,TRBV5-7,medium-sized,CASSFPGATSYEQYF,TGTGCCAGCAGCTTTCCAGGGGCTACCTCCTACGAGCAGTACTTC
NA,TRBJ2-2,TRBV27,NA,CASSHPGTAYTGELFF,TGTGCCAGCAGCCACCCCGGGACGGCTTACACCGGGGAGCTGTTTTTT
NA,TRBJ2-5,TRBV7-9,NA,CASRPGHRQETQYF,TGTGCCAGTAGACCGGGACACCGGCAAGAGACCCAGTACTTC
NA,TRBJ1-3,TRBV7-9,once,CAVPLSGNTIYF,TGTGCCGTCCCGCTGTCTGGAAACACCATATATTTT
NA,TRBJ2-1,TRBV14,NA,CASRGAAKHEQFF,TGTGCCAGCCGGGGGGCGGCCAAGCATGAGCAGTTCTTC
TRBD2,TRBJ2-7,TRBV6-5,few,CASKRTSGDNYEQYF,TGTGCCAGCAAACGGACTAGCGGTGATAACTACGAGCAGTACTTC
TRBD2,TRBJ2-1,TRBV6-4,NA,CASRVTSGTYNEQFF,TGTGCCAGCAGAGTGACTAGCGGAACCTACAATGAGCAGTTCTTC
TRBD2,TRBJ2-7,TRBV6-5,NA,CASSYLAGGSYEQYF,TGTGCCAGCAGTTACCTAGCGGGAGGGTCCTACGAGCAGTACTTC
TRBD2,TRBJ2-7,TRBV19,NA,CASSMGGTHEQYF,TGTGCCAGTAGTATGGGAGGGACCCACGAGCAGTACTTC
TRBD2,TRBJ2-5,TRBV19,NA,CASSIEHPESGSAAQYF,TGTGCCAGTAGTATAGAGCACCCGGAAAGCGGGAGTGCGGCCCAGTACTTC
NA,TRBJ1-1,TRBV28,NA,CASSLYLALNTEAFF,TGTGCCAGCAGTTTATATCTAGCGTTGAACACTGAAGCTTTCTTT
TRBD1,TRBJ1-2,TRBV5-1,few,CASSPGQGEIYGYTF,TGCGCCAGCAGTCCGGGACAGGGTGAAATCTATGGCTACACCTTC
NA,TRBJ2-2,TRBV4-2,NA,CASSQVGSGELFF,TGTGCCAGCAGCCAAGTGGGGTCCGGGGAGCTGTTTTTT
NA,TRBJ2-1,TRBV7-9,NA,CASSLVFGGSEQFF,TGTGCCAGCAGCTTAGTTTTCGGGGGCAGTGAGCAGTTCTTC
TRBD2,TRBJ2-1,TRBV7-6,NA,CASSPRREGEQFF,TGTGCCAGCAGCCCTAGACGGGAGGGTGAGCAGTTCTTC
NA,TRBJ1-2,TRBV5-4,NA,CASRMFGGTPYGYTF,TGTGCCAGCAGGATGTTCGGGGGTACCCCCTATGGCTACACCTTC
NA,TRBJ2-5,TRBV29-1,NA,CSVVPQETQYF,TGCAGCGTTGTCCCGCAAGAGACCCAGTACTTC
NA,TRBJ1-2,TRBV27,NA,CASTPMGAPNYGYTF,TGTGCCAGCACCCCGATGGGGGCACCTAACTATGGCTACACCTTC
NA,TRBJ2-7,TRBV18,NA,CASSRASYEQYF,TGTGCCAGCTCACGGGCTAGCTACGAGCAGTACTTC
TRBD1,TRBJ1-4,TRBV5-1,NA,CASSLSGQDYEKLFF,TGCGCCAGCAGCTTGTCGGGACAGGATTATGAAAAACTGTTTTTT
NA,TRBJ2-2,TRBV11-2,few,CASSLGVIAGELFF,TGTGCCAGCAGCTTAGGGGTTATCGCCGGGGAGCTGTTTTTT
NA,TRBJ1-4,TRBV2,NA,CASTQRWVNEKLFF,TGTGCCAGCACTCAACGGTGGGTTAATGAAAAACTGTTTTTT
NA,TRBJ1-5,TRBV5-6,NA,CASTLDGSLHQPQHF,TGTGCCAGCACCCTGGACGGATCCCTGCATCAGCCCCAGCATTTT
TRBD1,TRBJ2-7,TRBV19,NA,CASRAAAGGGYEQYF,TGTGCCAGTAGGGCTGCTGCAGGGGGCGGTTACGAGCAGTACTTC
TRBD2,TRBJ2-1,TRBV7-3,NA,CASSPSSGTYNEQFF,TGTGCCAGCAGCCCTTCTAGCGGGACCTACAATGAGCAGTTCTTC
NA,TRBJ1-3,TRBV2,NA,CASSEARGLGNTIYF,TGTGCCAGCAGTGAAGCCCGGGGGCTTGGAAACACCATATATTTT
NA,TRBJ2-5,TRBV27,NA,CASSLILGSGIQETQYF,TGTGCCAGCAGTTTAATTCTGGGGTCAGGGATCCAAGAGACCCAGTACTTC
NA,TRBJ2-1,TRBV29-1,NA,CSTLRDEQFF,TGCAGCACCCTCCGGGACGAACAGTTCTTC
NA,TRBJ2-3,TRBV5-1,NA,CASRTGVEDTQYF,TGCGCCAGCAGGACGGGAGTGGAGGATACGCAGTATTTT
NA,TRBJ2-5,TRBV27,NA,CASSLRTGVPQETQYF,TGTGCCAGCAGTTTACGCACCGGGGTACCCCAAGAGACCCAGTACTTC
TRBD1,TRBJ2-7,TRBV19,NA,CASSPGTGSYEQYF,TGTGCCAGTAGCCCCGGGACAGGGAGCTACGAGCAGTACTTC
TRBD2,TRBJ2-1,TRBV27,NA,CASSPIAGAYNEQFF,TGTGCCAGCAGTCCGATAGCGGGAGCCTACAATGAGCAGTTCTTC
TRBD1,TRBJ1-2,TRBV6-4,NA,CASSEKTGGYGYTF,TGTGCCAGCAGTGAAAAGACAGGGGGCTATGGCTACACCTTC
TRBD2,TRBJ2-3,TRBV28,NA,CASRGGLLIDTQYF,TGTGCCAGCAGGGGGGGACTATTAATTGATACGCAGTATTTT
NA,TRBJ2-5,TRBV18,NA,CASSPPNRETQYF,TGTGCCAGCTCACCACCGAATCGGGAGACCCAGTACTTC
NA,TRBJ2-2,TRBV9,NA,CASSVGRGWTGELFF,TGTGCCAGCAGCGTAGGCAGGGGTTGGACCGGGGAGCTGTTTTTT
NA,TRBJ2-1,TRBV7-9,NA,CASSFAEQFF,TGTGCCAGCAGCTTTGCCGAGCAGTTCTTC
NA,TRBJ2-3,TRBV7-8,NA,CASSPTAWDTQYF,TGTGCCAGCAGCCCAACGGCTTGGGATACGCAGTATTTT
TRBD1,TRBJ1-2,TRBV19,NA,CASSRVDRGDYGYTF,TGTGCCAGTAGTAGGGTGGACAGGGGTGACTATGGCTACACCTTC
NA,TRBJ2-5,TRBV19,NA,CASSIQGETQYF,TGTGCCAGTAGTATTCAGGGAGAGACCCAGTACTTC
NA,TRBJ2-1,TRBV6-1,NA,CASSEPRPYNEQFF,TGTGCCAGCAGTGAACCTAGGCCGTACAATGAGCAGTTCTTC
TRBD1,TRBJ1-1,TRBV28,few,CASNYRDSGAFF,TGTGCCAGCAACTACCGGGACAGCGGAGCTTTCTTT
NA,TRBJ2-3,TRBV2,once,CASSEAQTTAQYF,TGTGCCAGCAGTGAAGCGCAGACGACTGCGCAGTATTTT
NA,TRBJ1-1,TRBV27,NA,CASTRLRGTEAFF,TGTGCCAGCACGCGCCTGCGGGGCACTGAAGCTTTCTTT
TRBD2,TRBJ2-7,TRBV28,NA,CASLGLAGDEQYF,TGTGCCAGCCTAGGACTAGCGGGAGACGAGCAGTACTTC